Listed here are 16 T cell receptor beta chains from one sample, sequenced in a study of blood T cell repertoires in COVID-19. TCRdb keeps only in-frame clones here, not all; method: immunoSEQ multiplex PCR. The sample carries approximately 170,000 clones, 70% to 85% recorded once. The sample taken for sequencing was PBMCs or T cells enriched from blood (not recorded which). These receptors came from a woman aged 70-85 years in a cohort exposed to, infected with or recovered from COVID-19 (not recorded which).

The chain joins TRBV7-9 to TRBJ2-1; possible D gene TRBD2, 6 bases. The CDR3 sequence is 16 residues long. The V and J ends lost 1 base and 0 bases respectively, with 10 bases between them. CDR1 is SEHNR, CDR2 FQNEAQ, per germline (reference sequence). CDR3 sequence reads: CASSLVGGGSYNEQFF. CDR3 nucleotides: TGTGCCAGCAGCTTAGTCGGGGGTGGCTCCTACAATGAGCAGTTCTTC. Supplemented by reference TRBV7-9 and TRBJ2-1, the full variable domain reads DTGVSQNPRHKITKRGQNVTFRCDPISEHNRLYWYRQTLGQGPEFLTYFQNEAQLEKSRLLSDRFSAERPKGSFSTLEIQRTEQGDSAMYLCASSLVGGGSYNEQFFGPGTRLTVL.

The V call is TRBV4-1, the J call TRBJ1-2, with 7 bases matching TRBD1. V trimming: 3 bases; J trimming: 5 bases; junction bases outside the gene matches: 3. The CDR3 is 13 residues long. Looked up from germline, CDR1 is MGHRA and CDR2 is YSYEKL. DNA of the CDR3: TGCGCCAGCAGCCACCCGGGACAGTATGGCTACACCTTC. Amino acid sequence: CASSHPGQYGYTF.

This chain uses TRBV4-2 with TRBJ2-6; 12 bases line up with TRBD1. V shed 2 bases and J 2 bases; nucleotides not matched to a gene: 4. The germline gives CDR1 LGHNA, CDR2 YNFKEQ. This CDR3 is built from 18 residues. CDR3 coding DNA: TGTGCCAGCAGCCAAAAGGGACAGGGGGCCCCTGGGGCCAACGTCCTGACTTTC. Translated, it gives CASSQKGQGAPGANVLTF.

This chain uses TRBV28 with TRBJ1-5, with D uncertain. The germline CDR1 and CDR2 sequences are MDHEN and SYDVKM. The CDR3 has 13 amino acids. V lost 6 bases to trimming and J lost 6 bases, with 12 bases between them. The CDR3 nucleotides read TGTGCCAGCAGCCCCGACTTAACTCAGCCCCAGCATTTT. This gives the protein CASSPDLTQPQHF.

The CDR3: CASRLTGGFYNEQFF. The CDR3 DNA sequence: TGTGCCAGCAGACTCACAGGGGGCTTCTACAATGAGCAGTTCTTC. The chain uses TRBV6-5 and TRBJ2-1; 9 positions agree with TRBD1. Germline assignment: CDR1 MNHEY and CDR2 SVGAGI. The CDR3 has 15 amino acids. The V and J ends lost 6 bases and 3 bases, in that order; junction bases with no gene match: 6.

The rearrangement joins TRBV7-2 to TRBJ2-7; 8 positions match TRBD1. CDR3 length equals 16 residues. J gave up 3 bases and V 6 bases, and 13 bases lay outside the gene matches. Germline V CDR1 and CDR2: SGHTA, FQGNSA. The DNA of the CDR3 is TGTGCCAGCAGTCCAGCTGGGCAGGGGGCTTTCTACGAGCAGTACTTC. It translates to CASSPAGQGAFYEQYF.

This clone was counted once. The chain employs TRBV6-5 and TRBJ2-7; TRBD1 matches 9 bases. This CDR3 region has 14 residues. Trimming took 5 bases from V and 2 from J; bases not matched to a gene: 4. Germline V gives CDR1 MNHEY, CDR2 SVGAGI. The CDR3 region is CASSPWDRAYEQYF. CDR3 coding DNA: TGTGCCAGCAGTCCCTGGGACAGGGCCTACGAGCAGTACTTC.

The V call is TRBV11-3, the J call TRBJ2-1; 11 bases are a match to TRBD2. The germline CDR1 and CDR2 sequences are SGHNT and YENEEA. V lost 5 bases to trimming and J lost 5 bases; unmatched junction nucleotides: 5. This CDR3 comprises 15 residues. CDR3: CASSIGTSGNNEQFF. CDR3 DNA: TGTGCCAGCAGCATAGGGACTAGCGGAAACAATGAGCAGTTCTTC.

This chain joins TRBV2 and TRBJ1-2; D is ambiguous. V lost 3 bases and J 7 bases, leaving 18 bases between the germline ends. Germline CDR1 reads SNHLY; CDR2 reads FYNNEI. The CDR3 covers 15 residues. CDR3 DNA sequence: TGTGCCAGCAGTGAGGTCTCAGGTGGATGGGCTGGCTACACCTTC. It specifies CASSEVSGGWAGYTF.

This chain joins TRBV7-2 and TRBJ2-5, with 7 bases aligning to TRBD2. The junction had 6 bases not matched to a gene; V was cut back by 1 base and J by 4 bases. The CDR3 contains 15 residues. CDR1 and CDR2 (germline): SGHTA, FQGNSA. CDR3 DNA: TGTGCCAGCAGCTTAGTCGGGAGGTGGGGAGAGACCCAGTACTTC. It codes for CASSLVGRWGETQYF.

This chain uses TRBV11-1 with TRBJ2-5; a weak D match, TRBD2 (7 bases). The CDR3 length is 16 residues. Germline V CDR1 and CDR2: SGHAT, FQDESV (reference sequence). V was pared by 5 bases and J by 7 bases, with 23 bases between. CDR3 region: CASSVRGNRGARTQYF. The DNA of the CDR3 is TGTGCCAGCAGCGTTAGAGGAAATCGGGGGGCGAGGACCCAGTACTTC. The whole variable domain, remainder taken from reference TRBV11-1 and TRBJ2-5, is EAEVAQSPRYKITEKSQAVAFWCDPISGHATLYWYRQILGQGPELLVQFQDESVVDDSQLPKDRFSAERLKGVDSTLKIQPAELGDSAMYLCASSVRGNRGARTQYFGPGTRLLVL.

This clone has just a few counts. The rearrangement uses TRBV3-1 (or the pseudogene TRBV3-2) and TRBJ1-3; a possible D gene is TRBD1 (6 bases). Looked up from germline, CDR1 is LGHDT and CDR2 is YNNKEL (reference sequence). Trimming took off 4 bases at V and 0 bases at J, with 7 bases between the two ends. The CDR3 has 14 amino acids. CDR3 DNA sequence: TGTGCCAGCAGCCGGGACAACTCTGGAAACACCATATATTTT. This encodes CASSRDNSGNTIYF.

The genes are TRBV18 and TRBJ2-1, with 9 positions matching TRBD2. The V and J ends lost 5 bases and 8 bases, in that order; junction bases with no gene match: 10. The CDR3 spans 15 residues. Germline assignment: CDR1 KGHSH and CDR2 LQKENI. The CDR3 here is CASSSFSGSEDEQFF. For the CDR3, the DNA is TGTGCCAGCTCATCATTTAGCGGGAGTGAAGATGAGCAGTTCTTC.

The rearrangement uses TRBV28 and TRBJ1-1; 9 nucleotides align to TRBD1. V was clipped by 3 bases and J by 8 bases; unmatched bases: 10. Germline CDR1 is MDHEN and CDR2 is SYDVKM. The CDR3 consists of 15 residues. The CDR3 sequence is CASSFPGTGMQEAFF. The CDR3 DNA follows: TGTGCCAGCAGTTTCCCCGGGACAGGGATGCAAGAAGCTTTCTTT.

This chain joins TRBV27 and TRBJ1-2; 9 bases match TRBD1. Germline lookup yields CDR1 MNHEY and CDR2 SMNVEV (reference sequence). Trimming took 5 bases from V and 8 from J; bases not matched to a gene: 6. The CDR3 is 13 amino acids. Here the CDR3 DNA reads TGTGCCAGCAGTAACACAGGGGGCAGGGGCTACACCTTC. As protein: CASSNTGGRGYTF.

V is TRBV19 and J is TRBJ1-1; D remains unclear. This CDR3 comprises 13 residues. The V and J ends lost 6 bases and 1 base respectively, with 9 bases between them. Germline CDR1 reads LNHDA; CDR2 reads SQIVND (reference sequence). This chain's CDR3 is CASRSGRNTEAFF. The CDR3 DNA reads as TGTGCCAGTAGGAGCGGTCGGAACACTGAAGCTTTCTTT.